A single sample gave rise to the 14 T cell receptor beta chains below, sequenced in a study of CD8 T cell repertoires and HIV-1 epitope variants. TCRdb keeps only in-frame clones here, not all; method: immunoSEQ multiplex PCR. The table has under 100,000 clones, approximately 70% seen once; the top ten hold around a quarter. Sequencing input: uncultured baseline CD8+ T cells from peripheral blood mononuclear cells (PBMCs). Every receptor here comes from a male donor with HIV.

As regards this clone: Different DNA sequences within this sample yield the same CDR3. The chain links TRBV7-7 to TRBJ2-1; the match to TRBD1 covers 10 bases. V lost 5 bases to trimming and J lost 8 bases; unmatched junction nucleotides: 6. Germline V gene lookup returns CDR1 SSHAT and CDR2 FNYEAQ (reference sequence). The CDR3 is 14 amino acids. DNA for the CDR3: TGTGCCAGCAGCCTGGGACAGGGGACGGATGAGCAGTTCTTC. Its protein is CASSLGQGTDEQFF.

The V call is TRBV10-3, the J call TRBJ2-3, with 7 bases fitting TRBD1. Germline CDR1 reads ENHRY; CDR2 reads SYGVKD. This CDR3 is 15 amino acids long. V shed 6 bases and J 2 bases; nucleotides not matched to a gene: 8. The CDR3 here is CAISPWGQYTDTQYF. Written as DNA, the CDR3 is TGTGCCATCAGCCCCTGGGGACAGTACACAGATACGCAGTATTTT.

This clone has just a few counts. The CDR3 DNA reads TGTGCCAGCAGCTTAGAGGCGGGAACCTACGAGCAGTACTTC. Translating it yields CASSLEAGTYEQYF. The V gene is TRBV7-8, the J gene TRBJ2-7; tentatively, D is TRBD2 (6 bases). V dropped 1 base and J dropped 2 bases, with 9 bases sitting between them. The CDR3 loop spans 14 amino acids. CDR1 and CDR2 from the germline V gene are SGHVS and FQNEAQ.

The rearrangement uses TRBV15 and TRBJ2-1; TRBD1 matches 7 bases. CDR3 length: 17 amino acids. Germline assignment: CDR1 LNHNV and CDR2 YYDKDF (reference sequence). Trimming removed 3 bases from V and 0 bases from J; junction bases left unmatched: 8. The DNA of the CDR3 is TGTGCCACCAGCAGGCTCACAGGGGCAAGCTCCTACAATGAGCAGTTCTTC. Translation gives CATSRLTGASSYNEQFF.

Sample share makes this clone medium-sized (0.01 to 0.1%). The chain combines TRBV9 with TRBJ2-5; 7 nucleotides agree with TRBD2. V lost 3 bases to trimming and J lost 4 bases; unmatched junction nucleotides: 9. Per the germline V gene, CDR1 is SGDLS and CDR2 is YYNGEE. The CDR3 sequence is 15 residues long. CDR3 nucleotides: TGTGCCAGCAGCGCTCAGGGAGGGCTACCAGAGACCCAGTACTTC. Its translation is CASSAQGGLPETQYF.

The genes are TRBV5-4 and TRBJ2-5, with D tentatively TRBD1 (5 bases). The CDR3 is made up of 14 amino acids. CDR1 and CDR2 from the germline V gene are SGHNT and YYREEE (reference sequence). V lost 0 bases and J lost 0, with 6 bases in between. The CDR3 DNA follows: TGTGCCAGCAGCTTGGAGGGGTACCAAGAGACCCAGTACTTC. It encodes CASSLEGYQETQYF.

The chain has TRBV14 and TRBJ2-5; TRBD2 is a possible D gene (5 bases). Germline lookup yields CDR1 SGHDN and CDR2 FVKESK. Trimming took off 0 bases at V and 7 bases at J, with 9 bases between the two ends. The CDR3 has 13 amino acids. The CDR3 region is CASSQDKGRTQYF. The CDR3 DNA is TGTGCCAGCAGCCAAGATAAAGGGAGGACCCAGTACTTC.

This chain connects TRBV5-5 to TRBJ2-7; the D is unclear. Germline values: CDR1 SGHKS, CDR2 YYEKEE (reference sequence). The CDR3 is 13 amino acids. Trimming stripped 3 bases from V and 7 bases from J, with 14 bases between. CDR3 loop: CASSSGSAGEQYF. DNA of the CDR3: TGTGCCAGCAGCTCGGGTTCCGCTGGGGAGCAGTACTTC. The whole variable domain, remainder taken from reference TRBV5-5 and TRBJ2-7, is DAGVTQSPTHLIKTRGQQVTLRCSPISGHKSVSWYQQVLGQGPQFIFQYYEKEERGRGNFPDRFSARQFPNYSSELNVNALLLGDSALYLCASSSGSAGEQYFGPGTRLTVT.

At least ten counts were recorded for this clone. The rearrangement links TRBV6-6 to TRBJ2-2; D possibly corresponds to TRBD1 (6 bases). Germline-derived CDR1 and CDR2 are MNHNY and SVGAGI (reference sequence). V lost 7 bases and J lost 3, with 12 bases in between. This CDR3 has 14 residues. In nucleotides, the CDR3 is TGTGCCAGCACCAAGACAGGTGACACCGGGGAGCTGTTTTTT. The encoded protein is CASTKTGDTGELFF.

This rearrangement joins TRBV28 to TRBJ2-5; D may be TRBD2 (6 bases). Germline values: CDR1 MDHEN, CDR2 SYDVKM. The CDR3 spans 14 residues. Trimming left V 6 bases short and J 1 base short, with 12 bases between. The CDR3 sequence is CASRGGPTQETQYF. The CDR3 bases are TGTGCCAGCAGGGGGGGACCGACCCAAGAGACCCAGTACTTC.

This chain joins TRBV27 and TRBJ1-5; no clear D. CDR1 and CDR2 from the germline V gene are MNHEY and SMNVEV (reference sequence). V lost 1 base and J lost 7, with 14 bases in between. The CDR3 is 15 residues long. In DNA, the CDR3 is TGTGCCAGCAGTTTATTTAGAGGGCGTGAGCAGCCCCAGCATTTT. It translates to CASSLFRGREQPQHF.

This chain connects TRBV5-6 to TRBJ1-1; no reliable D call. V dropped 1 base and J dropped 5 bases, with 3 bases sitting between them. Looked up from germline, CDR1 is SGHDT and CDR2 is YYEEEE. The CDR3 sequence is 11 residues long. The CDR3 loop reads CASSLRTEAFF. In DNA, the CDR3 is TGTGCCAGCAGCTTGCGGACTGAAGCTTTCTTT.

This chain joins TRBV4-2 and TRBJ1-5; 10 positions agree with TRBD1. The CDR3 is 18 residues long. CDR1 LGHNA and CDR2 YNFKEQ come from the germline V gene. V was clipped by 1 base and J by 3 bases; unmatched bases: 9. The CDR3 DNA sequence: TGTGCCAGCAGCCAAGTTCTCGGGACAGGGGATTTCAATCAGCCCCAGCATTTT. This translates into CASSQVLGTGDFNQPQHF.

The gene calls are TRBV7-9 and TRBJ1-1; D possibly corresponds to TRBD1 (6 bases). CDR3 size: 14 residues. Deletions cut 3 bases from V and 7 bases from J, with 15 bases between. Per the germline V gene, CDR1 is SEHNR and CDR2 is FQNEAQ (reference sequence). Here the CDR3 DNA reads TGTGCCAGCAGCTTGGCCCAGGGGACCGGTGAAGCTTTCTTT. The encoded protein is CASSLAQGTGEAFF.